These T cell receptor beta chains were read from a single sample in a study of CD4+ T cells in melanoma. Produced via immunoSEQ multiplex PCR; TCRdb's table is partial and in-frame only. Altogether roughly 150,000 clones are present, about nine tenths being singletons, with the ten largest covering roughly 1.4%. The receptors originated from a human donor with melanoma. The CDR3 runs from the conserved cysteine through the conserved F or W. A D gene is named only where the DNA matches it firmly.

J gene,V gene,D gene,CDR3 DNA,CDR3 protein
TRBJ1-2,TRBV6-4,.,TGTGCCAGGACTGCAAATGGCTATGGCTACACCTTC,CARTANGYGYTF
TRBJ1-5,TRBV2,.,TGTGCCAGCAGTGAAACAGTGAATCAGCCCCAGCATTTT,CASSETVNQPQHF
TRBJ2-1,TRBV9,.,TGTGCCAGCAGCGTATCGAACATCGGAACCTCCTACAATGAGCAGTTCTTC,CASSVSNIGTSYNEQFF
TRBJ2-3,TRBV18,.,TGTGCCAGCTCACCATTGTCCTCCACAGATACGCAGTATTTT,CASSPLSSTDTQYF
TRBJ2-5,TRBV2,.,TGTGCCAGCGGTTACAGGGGAGGGCAAGAGACCCAGTACTTC,CASGYRGGQETQYF
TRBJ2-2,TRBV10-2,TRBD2,TGCGCCAGCACTGGGTCGGGGGGTACCGGGGAGCTGTTTTTT,CASTGSGGTGELFF
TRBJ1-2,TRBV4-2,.,TGTGCCAGCAGCCAAGACCCGAGCGGCGGCTACACCTTC,CASSQDPSGGYTF
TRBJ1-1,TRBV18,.,TGTGCCAGCTCACCTATGACCGGGGACCTGAACACTGAAGCTTTCTTT,CASSPMTGDLNTEAFF
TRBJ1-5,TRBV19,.,TGTGCCAGTAATTTTGGTTATAGCAATCAGCCCCAGCATTTT,CASNFGYSNQPQHF
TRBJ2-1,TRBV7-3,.,TGTGCCAGCAGCCTACAGGGTTATGAGCAGTTCTTC,CASSLQGYEQFF
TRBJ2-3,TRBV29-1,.,TGCAGCGTTGAAAGATCGGGGAGGACGTCAGATACGCAGTATTTT,CSVERSGRTSDTQYF
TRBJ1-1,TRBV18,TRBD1,TGTGCCAGCTCACCCGAGGGGGCTGGCACTGAAGCTTTCTTT,CASSPEGAGTEAFF
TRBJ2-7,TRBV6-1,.,TGTGCCAGCAGAGCAGGAAACTCCTACGAGCAGTACTTC,CASRAGNSYEQYF
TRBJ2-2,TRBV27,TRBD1,TGTGCCAGCAGCTGGGACGGGACAGGGAGAGAGGGGGAGCTGTTTTTT,CASSWDGTGREGELFF
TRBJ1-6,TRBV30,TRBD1,TGTGCCTGGAGGGGACAGGGGGTGCTCTATAATTCACCCCTCCACTTT,CAWRGQGVLYNSPLHF
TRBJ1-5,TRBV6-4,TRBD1,TGTGCCAGCAGGGTTGCCAGGGGGCGACAGCCCCAGCATTTT,CASRVARGRQPQHF
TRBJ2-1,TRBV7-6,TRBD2,TGTGCCAGCAGCTTAGTAGCGGGGGGCCGCAATGAGCAGTTCTTC,CASSLVAGGRNEQFF
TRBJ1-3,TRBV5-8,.,TGTGCCAGCAACCCGGCCGGGGGAAACACCATATATTTT,CASNPAGGNTIYF
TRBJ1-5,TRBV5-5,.,TGTGCCAGCAGCCACGACCGGGGAGTCAATCAGCCCCAGCATTTT,CASSHDRGVNQPQHF
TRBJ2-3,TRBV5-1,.,TGCGCCAGCAGCTTGGCGGGCGGGGGCGCAGGATTGGGAGATACGCAGTATTTT,CASSLAGGGAGLGDTQYF
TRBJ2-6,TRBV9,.,TGTGCCAGCAGCGCCGCGCACGGGCGTAGCTCTGGGGCCAACGTCCTGACTTTC,CASSAAHGRSSGANVLTF
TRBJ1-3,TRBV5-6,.,TGTGCCAGCAGCTTGTCGGGCAGCTCTGGAAACACCATATATTTT,CASSLSGSSGNTIYF
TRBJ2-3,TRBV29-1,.,TGCAGCCTTGGTTCTCGGCGGCCCACAGATACGCAGTATTTT,CSLGSRRPTDTQYF
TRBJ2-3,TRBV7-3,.,TGTGCCAGCAGCCTAATCGCAGATACGCAGTATTTT,CASSLIADTQYF
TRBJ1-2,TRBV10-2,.,TGCGCCAGCAGTCGAGGCCCGGACAAGCTCTATGGCTACACCTTC,CASSRGPDKLYGYTF